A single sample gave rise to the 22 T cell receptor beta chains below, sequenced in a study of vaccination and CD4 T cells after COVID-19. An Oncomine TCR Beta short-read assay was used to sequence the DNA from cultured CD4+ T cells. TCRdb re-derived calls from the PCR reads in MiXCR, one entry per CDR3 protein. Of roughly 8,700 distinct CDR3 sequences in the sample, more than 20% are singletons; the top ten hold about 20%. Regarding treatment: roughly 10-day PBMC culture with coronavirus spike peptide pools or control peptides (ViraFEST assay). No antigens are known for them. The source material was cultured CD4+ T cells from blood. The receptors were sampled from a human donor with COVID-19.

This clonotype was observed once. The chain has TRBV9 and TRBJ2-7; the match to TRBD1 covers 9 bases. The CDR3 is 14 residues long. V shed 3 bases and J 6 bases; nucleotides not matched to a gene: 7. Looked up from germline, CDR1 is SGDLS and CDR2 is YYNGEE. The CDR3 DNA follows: TGTGCCAGCAGCGCCCCCGGACAGGGGTCCGAGCAGTACTTC. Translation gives CASSAPGQGSEQYF.

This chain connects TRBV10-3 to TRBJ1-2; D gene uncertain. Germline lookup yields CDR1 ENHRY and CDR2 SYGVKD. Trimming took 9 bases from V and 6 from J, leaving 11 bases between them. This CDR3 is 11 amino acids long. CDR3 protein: CAIRNPNGYTF. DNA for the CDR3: TGTGCCATTCGGAACCCAAATGGCTACACCTTC.

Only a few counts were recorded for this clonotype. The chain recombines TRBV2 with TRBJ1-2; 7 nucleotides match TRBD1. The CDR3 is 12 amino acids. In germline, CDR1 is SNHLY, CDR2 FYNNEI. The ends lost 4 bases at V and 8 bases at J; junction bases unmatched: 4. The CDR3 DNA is TGTGCCAGCAGTGCGACAGGGAACGGCTACACCTTC. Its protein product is CASSATGNGYTF.

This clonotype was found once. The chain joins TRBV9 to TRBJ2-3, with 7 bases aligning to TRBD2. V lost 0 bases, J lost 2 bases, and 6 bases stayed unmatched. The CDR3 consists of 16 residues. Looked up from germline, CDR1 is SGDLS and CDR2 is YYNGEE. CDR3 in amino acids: CASSVEGRGPTDTQYF. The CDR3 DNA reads TGTGCCAGCAGCGTAGAAGGGAGGGGTCCCACAGATACGCAGTATTTT.

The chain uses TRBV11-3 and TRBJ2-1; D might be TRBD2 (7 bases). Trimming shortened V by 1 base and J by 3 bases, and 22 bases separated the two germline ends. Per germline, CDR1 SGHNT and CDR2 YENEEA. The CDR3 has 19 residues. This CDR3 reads CASSLGIPLGGANYNEQFF. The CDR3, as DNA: TGTGCCAGCAGCTTAGGAATCCCCTTAGGGGGGGCGAACTACAATGAGCAGTTCTTC. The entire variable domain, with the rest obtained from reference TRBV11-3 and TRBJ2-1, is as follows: EAGVVQSPRYKIIEKKQPVAFWCNPISGHNTLYWYLQNLGQGPELLIRYENEEAVDDSQLPKDRFSAERLKGVDSTLKIQPAELGDSAVYLCASSLGIPLGGANYNEQFFGPGTRLTVL.

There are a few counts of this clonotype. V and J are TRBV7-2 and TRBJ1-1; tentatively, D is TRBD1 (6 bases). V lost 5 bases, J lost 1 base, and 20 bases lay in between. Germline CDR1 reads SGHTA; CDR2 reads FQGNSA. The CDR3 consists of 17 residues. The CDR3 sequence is CASSPQGIGGRNTEAFF. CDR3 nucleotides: TGTGCCAGCAGCCCCCAAGGGATAGGGGGGCGGAACACTGAAGCTTTCTTT.

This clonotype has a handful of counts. The CDR3, as DNA: TGCAGTGCTAGGGCTAGCGGGGGGGCGTTCAGCGCAGATACGCAGTATTTT. Its translation is CSARASGGAFSADTQYF. The chain combines TRBV20-1 with TRBJ2-3; 12 bases are a match to TRBD2. CDR1 and CDR2 (germline): DFQATT, SNEGSKA (reference sequence). V lost 3 bases and J lost 4; bases outside the gene matches: 11. There are 17 residues in the CDR3.

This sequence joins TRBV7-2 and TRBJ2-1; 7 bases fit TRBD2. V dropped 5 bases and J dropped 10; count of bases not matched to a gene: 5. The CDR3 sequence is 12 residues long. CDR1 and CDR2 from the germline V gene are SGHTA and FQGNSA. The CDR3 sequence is CASSQYSGEQFF. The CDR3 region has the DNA TGTGCCAGCAGCCAATATAGCGGGGAGCAGTTCTTC.

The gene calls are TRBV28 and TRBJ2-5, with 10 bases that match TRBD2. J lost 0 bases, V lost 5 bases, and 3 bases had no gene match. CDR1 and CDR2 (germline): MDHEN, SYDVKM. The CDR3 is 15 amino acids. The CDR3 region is CASSDSGGHQETQYF. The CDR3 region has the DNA TGTGCCAGCAGTGATAGCGGGGGGCACCAAGAGACCCAGTACTTC.

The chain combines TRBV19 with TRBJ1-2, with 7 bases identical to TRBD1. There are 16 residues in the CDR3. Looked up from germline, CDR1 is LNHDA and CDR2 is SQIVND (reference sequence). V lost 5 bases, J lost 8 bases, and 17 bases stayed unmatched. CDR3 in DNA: TGTGCCAGTAGTCCTTCCAGGGACAGACAGCCGGGGGGCTACACCTTC. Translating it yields CASSPSRDRQPGGYTF.

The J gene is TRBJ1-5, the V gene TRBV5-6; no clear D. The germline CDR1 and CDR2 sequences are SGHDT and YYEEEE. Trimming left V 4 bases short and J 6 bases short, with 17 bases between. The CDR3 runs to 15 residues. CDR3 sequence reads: CASSLRTGVGQPQHF. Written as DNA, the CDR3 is TGTGCCAGCAGCCTTAGGACTGGGGTGGGTCAGCCCCAGCATTTT. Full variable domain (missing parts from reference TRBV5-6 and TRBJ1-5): DAGVTQSPTHLIKTRGQQVTLRCSPKSGHDTVSWYQQALGQGPQFIFQYYEEEERQRGNFPDRFSGHQFPNYSSELNVNALLLGDSALYLCASSLRTGVGQPQHFGDGTRLSIL.

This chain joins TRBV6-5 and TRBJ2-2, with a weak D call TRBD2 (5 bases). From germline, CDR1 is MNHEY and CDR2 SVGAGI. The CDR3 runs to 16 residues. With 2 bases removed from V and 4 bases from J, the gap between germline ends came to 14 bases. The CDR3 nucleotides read TGTGCCAGCAGTTACCTGGCTAGAGGACTCACCGGGGAGCTGTTTTTT. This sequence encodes CASSYLARGLTGELFF.

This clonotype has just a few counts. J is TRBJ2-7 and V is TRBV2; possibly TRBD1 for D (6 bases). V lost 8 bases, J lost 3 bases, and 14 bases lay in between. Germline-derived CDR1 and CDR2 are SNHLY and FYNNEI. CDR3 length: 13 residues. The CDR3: CASFRDTNYEQYF. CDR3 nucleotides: TGTGCCAGCTTCAGGGACACGAACTACGAGCAGTACTTC.

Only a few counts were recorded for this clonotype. CDR3 loop: CASSQDLPPGELFF. DNA of the CDR3: TGTGCCAGCAGCCAAGACTTACCGCCCGGGGAGCTGTTTTTT. The chain combines TRBV14 with TRBJ2-2; unclear D gene. The V and J ends lost 0 bases and 6 bases respectively, with 8 bases between them. This CDR3 is 14 amino acids long. Germline CDR1 SGHDN, CDR2 FVKESK.

As DNA, the CDR3 is TGCAGTGCTAGGACCAACCCTGGGGCCAACGTCCTGACTTTC. The encoded protein is CSARTNPGANVLTF. The chain links TRBV20-1 to TRBJ2-6; D gene ambiguous. The ends were cut back, 3 bases at V and 2 bases at J, with 8 bases in the middle. Germline CDR1 is DFQATT and CDR2 is SNEGSKA (reference sequence). The CDR3 spans 14 residues.

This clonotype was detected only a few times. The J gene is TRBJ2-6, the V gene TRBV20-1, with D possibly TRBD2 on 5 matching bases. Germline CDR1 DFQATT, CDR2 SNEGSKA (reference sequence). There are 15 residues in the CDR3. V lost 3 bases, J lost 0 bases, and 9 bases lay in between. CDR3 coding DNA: TGCAGTGCTAGTTCCGGGGACTCTGGGGCCAACGTCCTGACTTTC. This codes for CSASSGDSGANVLTF.

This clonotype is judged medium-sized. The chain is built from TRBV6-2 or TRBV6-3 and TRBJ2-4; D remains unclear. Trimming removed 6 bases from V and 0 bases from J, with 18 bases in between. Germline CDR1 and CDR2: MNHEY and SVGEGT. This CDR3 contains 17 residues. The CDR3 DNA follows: TGTGCCAGCAGCCCAGCCATGGCCAGCCTAGCCAAAAACATTCAGTACTTC. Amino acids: CASSPAMASLAKNIQYF.

The CDR3 loop reads CASSTPTGSNDEQYF. Here the CDR3 DNA reads TGCGCCAGCAGCACTCCTACAGGGAGCAACGACGAGCAGTACTTC. The chain recombines TRBV5-1 with TRBJ2-7; tentatively, D is TRBD1 (6 bases). The CDR3 contains 15 residues. The V end lost 4 bases, the J end lost 5 bases, and 19 bases lay between the germline ends. The germline gives CDR1 SGHRS, CDR2 YFSETQ.

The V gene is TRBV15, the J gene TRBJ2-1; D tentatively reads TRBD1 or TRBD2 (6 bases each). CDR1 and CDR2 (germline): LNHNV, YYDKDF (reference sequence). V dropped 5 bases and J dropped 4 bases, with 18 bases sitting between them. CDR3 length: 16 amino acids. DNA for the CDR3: TGTGCCACCAGCTTCCGAGGACGGGGGCAGTACAATGAGCAGTTCTTC. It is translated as CATSFRGRGQYNEQFF. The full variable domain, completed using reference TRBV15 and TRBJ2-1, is DAMVIQNPRYQVTQFGKPVTLSCSQTLNHNVMYWYQQKSSQAPKLLFHYYDKDFNNEADTPDNFQSRRPNTSFCFLDIRSPGLGDTAMYLCATSFRGRGQYNEQFFGPGTRLTVL.

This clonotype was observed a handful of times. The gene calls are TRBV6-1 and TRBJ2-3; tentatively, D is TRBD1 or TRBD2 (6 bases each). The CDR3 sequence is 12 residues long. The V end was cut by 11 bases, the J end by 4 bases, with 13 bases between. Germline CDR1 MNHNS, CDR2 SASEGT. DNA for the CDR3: TGTGCCGCTGAGGGGGGTTCAGATACGCAGTATTTT. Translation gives CAAEGGSDTQYF.

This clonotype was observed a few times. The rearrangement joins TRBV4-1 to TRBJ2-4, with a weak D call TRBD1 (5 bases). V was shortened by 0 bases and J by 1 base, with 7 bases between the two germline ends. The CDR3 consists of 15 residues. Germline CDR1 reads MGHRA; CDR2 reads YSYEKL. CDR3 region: CASSQDGAAKNIQYF. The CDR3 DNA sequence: TGCGCCAGCAGCCAAGATGGGGCGGCCAAAAACATTCAGTACTTC.

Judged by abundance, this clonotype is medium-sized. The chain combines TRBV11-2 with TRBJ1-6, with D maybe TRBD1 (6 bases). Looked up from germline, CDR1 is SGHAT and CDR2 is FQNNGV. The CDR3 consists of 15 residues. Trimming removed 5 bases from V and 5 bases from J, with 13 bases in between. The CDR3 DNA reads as TGTGCCAGCAGCCTACAGGGAGGAAATAATTCACCCCTCCACTTT. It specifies CASSLQGGNNSPLHF.